Below, one T cell receptor beta chain is given with its context. Its antigen is undetermined. The sample belongs to a study of T cells in Graves' hyperthyroidism and ophthalmopathy. Points from the study as a whole: Among clonotypes expanded in thyroid above 0.001, most were also found in blood.

Graves' hyperthyroidism is called stable when ophthalmopathy does not progress within 18 months. The diagnostic basis comprised clinical symptoms, serum thyroxine and TRAb, thyroid ultrasound and orbital computed tomography. Amplification of TCR beta CDR3 regions used RNA as the template. With the HTBI primer set, the TCR CDR3 went through a first round of RT-PCR. TCRdb re-called the multiplex PCR reads with MiXCR, one entry per CDR3 protein. The sample shows about 200,000 distinct CDR3 sequences, roughly 18% of them seen only once. The CDR3 extends over 15 amino acids. The V gene lost 0 bases and the J gene lost 4 bases, with 13 bases spanning the gap. The V gene's germline CDR1 is SGDLS and CDR2 YYNGEE.

The genes are TRBV9 and TRBJ2-5; possibly TRBD1 or TRBD2 for D (5 bases each). Sequenced material: blood. This clonotype was sampled from a man between 40 and 49 years old with Graves' hyperthyroidism. The CDR3 reads CASSVGWSGGETQYF. In DNA, the CDR3 is TGTGCCAGCAGCGTAGGGTGGTCTGGGGGAGAGACCCAGTACTTC.